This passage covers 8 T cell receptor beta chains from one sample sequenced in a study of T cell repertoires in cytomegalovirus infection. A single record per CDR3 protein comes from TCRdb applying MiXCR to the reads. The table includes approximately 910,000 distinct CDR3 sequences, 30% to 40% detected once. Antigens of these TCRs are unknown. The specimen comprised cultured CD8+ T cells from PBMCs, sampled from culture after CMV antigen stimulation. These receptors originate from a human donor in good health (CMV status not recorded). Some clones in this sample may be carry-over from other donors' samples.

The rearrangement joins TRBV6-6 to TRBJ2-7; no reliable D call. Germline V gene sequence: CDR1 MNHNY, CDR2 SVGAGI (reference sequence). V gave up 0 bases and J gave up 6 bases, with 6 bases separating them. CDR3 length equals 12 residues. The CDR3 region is CASSYSRTEQYF. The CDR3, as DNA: TGTGCCAGCAGTTACTCCCGTACCGAGCAGTACTTC.

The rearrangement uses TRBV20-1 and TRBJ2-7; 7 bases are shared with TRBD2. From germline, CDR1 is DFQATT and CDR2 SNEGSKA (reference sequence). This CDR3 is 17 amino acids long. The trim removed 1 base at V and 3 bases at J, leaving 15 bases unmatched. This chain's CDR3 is CSARGSRGTFKGYEQYV. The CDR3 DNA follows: TGCAGTGCTAGAGGTTCGCGGGGGACCTTTAAGGGCTACGAGCAGTACGTC.

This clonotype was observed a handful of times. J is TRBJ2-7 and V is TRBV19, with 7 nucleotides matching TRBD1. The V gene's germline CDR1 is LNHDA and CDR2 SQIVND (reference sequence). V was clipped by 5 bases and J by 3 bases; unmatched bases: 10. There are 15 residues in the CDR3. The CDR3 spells CASSPLGTVFYEQYF. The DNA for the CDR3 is TGTGCCAGTAGTCCGTTGGGGACAGTATTCTACGAGCAGTACTTC. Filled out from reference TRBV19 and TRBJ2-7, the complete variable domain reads DGGITQSPKYLFRKEGQNVTLSCEQNLNHDAMYWYRQDPGQGLRLIYYSQIVNDFQKGDIAEGYSVSREKKESFPLTVTSAQKNPTAFYLCASSPLGTVFYEQYFGPGTRLTVT.

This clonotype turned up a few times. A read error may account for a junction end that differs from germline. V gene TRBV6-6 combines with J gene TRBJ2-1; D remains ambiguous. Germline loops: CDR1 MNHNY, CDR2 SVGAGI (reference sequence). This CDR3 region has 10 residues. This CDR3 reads CATSDNEQFF. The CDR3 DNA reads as TGTGCCACCTCCGACAATGAGCAGTTCTTC.

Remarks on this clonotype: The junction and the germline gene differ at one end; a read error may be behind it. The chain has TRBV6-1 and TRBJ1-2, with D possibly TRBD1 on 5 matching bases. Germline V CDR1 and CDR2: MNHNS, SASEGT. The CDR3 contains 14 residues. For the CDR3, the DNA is TGTGCCAACAGTCTCTCGCGGGGAGGGGATGGCTACACCTTC. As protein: CANSLSRGGDGYTF.

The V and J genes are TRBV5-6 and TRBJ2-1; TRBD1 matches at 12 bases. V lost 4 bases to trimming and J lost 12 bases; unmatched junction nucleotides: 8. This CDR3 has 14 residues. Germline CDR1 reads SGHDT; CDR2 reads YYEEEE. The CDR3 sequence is CASSPGTGGKGQFF. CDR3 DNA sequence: TGTGCCAGCAGCCCTGGGACAGGGGGCAAGGGGCAGTTCTTC.

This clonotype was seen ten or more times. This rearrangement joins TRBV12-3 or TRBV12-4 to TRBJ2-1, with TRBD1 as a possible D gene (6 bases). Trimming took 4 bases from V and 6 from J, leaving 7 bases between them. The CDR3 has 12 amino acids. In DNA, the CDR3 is TGTGCCAGCAGTTCGGACAGCAATGAGCAGTTCTTC. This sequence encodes CASSSDSNEQFF.

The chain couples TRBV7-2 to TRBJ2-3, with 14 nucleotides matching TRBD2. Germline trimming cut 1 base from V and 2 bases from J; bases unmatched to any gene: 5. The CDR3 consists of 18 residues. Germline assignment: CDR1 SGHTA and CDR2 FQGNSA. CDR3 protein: CASSLEGLAGVLTDTQYF. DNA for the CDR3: TGTGCCAGCAGCTTAGAGGGACTAGCGGGGGTGCTCACAGATACGCAGTATTTT.